This is a list of T cell receptor beta chains from one sample in a study of T cells in localized non-small cell lung cancer. The method was immunoSEQ multiplex PCR; TCRdb's version includes in-frame clones alone and lacks a portion of them. The sample holds 45,000 to 70,000 clones, roughly 89% seen once. The specimen was peripheral blood, collected before any cancer treatment. All receptors come from a woman aged 40-75 years with stage I lung adenocarcinoma. Both conserved end residues are trimmed from each CDR3. Part of the rows lack a size; the others show once, few, many or a class for expanded clones.

TRBV11-3	.	TRBJ2-1	ASSSGTSSYNEQF
TRBV10-1	.	TRBJ1-2	ASSPFCDRVGGYT
TRBV9	few	TRBJ1-4	ASSVAPGGQGGEKLF
TRBV4-3	.	TRBJ2-3	ASSQDHRNTDTQY
TRBV27	few	TRBJ1-4	ASRQPGQGFSEKLF
TRBV11-2	.	TRBJ2-5	ASGFDRGLGETQY
TRBV11-3	.	TRBJ2-2	ASSKTSRDTGELF
TRBV6-1	.	TRBJ1-5	ASSDEYPPVSAANQPQH
TRBV5-5	few	TRBJ2-1	ASKTYNEQF
TRBV6-5	.	TRBJ1-1	ASSSGRRGMNTEAF
TRBV21-1	.	TRBJ2-7	ASRRSCINEQY
TRBV7-9	.	TRBJ1-4	ASSLFGQGSTNEKLF
TRBV7-6	.	TRBJ2-1	ASSHGLAVDNEQF
TRBV6-6	.	TRBJ1-2	ASRYGTGSLDRGYT
TRBV19	.	TRBJ2-5	ASKLAGEETQY